The 3 T cell receptor beta chains presented below share a single source sample, sequenced in a study of cytotoxic CD8 clonotypes in ibrutinib-treated CLL. Sequencing was performed with immunoSEQ multiplex PCR; in TCRdb, only in-frame clones are kept and a portion is missing. The sample lists just over 200,000 clones; 79% were seen once. The sample was PBMCs, taken after 12 months of ibrutinib treatment. Source of these receptors: a human donor with chronic lymphocytic leukemia.

The CDR3 is CSVDPATTDTQYF. In nucleotides, the CDR3 is TGCAGCGTTGATCCAGCCACCACAGATACGCAGTATTTT. V gene TRBV29-1 combines with J gene TRBJ2-3; no firm D call. The length of the CDR3 is 13 residues. V was clipped by 3 bases and J by 2 bases, with 9 bases between them. The germline CDR1 and CDR2 sequences are SQVTM and ANQGSEA.

The CDR3 loop reads CASSNGQRKTNEQFF. CDR3 nucleotide sequence: TGTGCCAGCTCTAATGGACAGAGGAAGACGAATGAGCAGTTCTTC. The J gene is TRBJ2-1, the V gene TRBV18; D is possibly TRBD1 (6 bases). Germline CDR1 is KGHSH and CDR2 is LQKENI. There are 15 residues in the CDR3. Trimming took 6 bases from V and 7 from J, leaving 19 bases between them.

The chain has TRBV28 and TRBJ1-1; TRBD1 matches 7 bases. V was clipped by 7 bases and J by 0 bases; unmatched bases: 5. The CDR3 consists of 14 residues. Germline V gene lookup returns CDR1 MDHEN and CDR2 SYDVKM. The CDR3 DNA reads as TGTGCCAGCACCGAACAGGGGATGAACACTGAAGCTTTCTTT. It codes for CASTEQGMNTEAFF.